The clone carrying this TCR beta chain was recorded at least ten times. These data come from a study of neurological immune-mediated disorders. TCRdb fed the 5' RACE reads into MiXCR, producing one record per CDR3 protein. In the table there are about 60,000 distinct CDR3 sequences, more than 8% of which are singletons. The time point: longitudinal time-point 2. V lost 7 bases and J lost 0, with 12 bases in between. The germline gives CDR1 SNHLY, CDR2 FYNNEI. The CDR3 spans 15 residues. What was sequenced was PBMCs. The clonotype was recovered from a man aged 25 to 45 in good health. The chain couples TRBV2 to TRBJ2-2; D gene ambiguous. The CDR3 loop reads CASTKGRPNTGELFF. As DNA, the CDR3 is TGTGCCAGCACGAAGGGTAGGCCGAACACCGGGGAGCTGTTTTTT.